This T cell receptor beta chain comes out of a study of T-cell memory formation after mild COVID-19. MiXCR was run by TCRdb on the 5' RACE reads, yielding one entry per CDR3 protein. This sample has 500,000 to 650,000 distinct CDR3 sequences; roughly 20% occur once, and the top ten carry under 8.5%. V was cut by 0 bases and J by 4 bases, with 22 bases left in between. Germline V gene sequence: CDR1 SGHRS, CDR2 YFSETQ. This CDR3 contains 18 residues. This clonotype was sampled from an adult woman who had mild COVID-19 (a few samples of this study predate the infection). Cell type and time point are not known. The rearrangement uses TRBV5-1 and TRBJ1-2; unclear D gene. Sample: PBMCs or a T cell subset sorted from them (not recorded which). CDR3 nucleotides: TGCGCCAGCAGCTTGGATCGAGGCGGGCAGCTACCTTTCTATGGCTACACCTTC. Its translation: CASSLDRGGQLPFYGYTF.